The sequence of this T cell receptor beta chain was determined in a study of blood T cell repertoires in COVID-19. Per the original data handling: From reference gene primer amplification, estimates of nucleated cell counts were derived. Here immunoSEQ multiplex PCR was the method, and the copy in TCRdb shows in-frame clones only, minus some. V, J and clone size are those of that table, while D and trimming were read from the DNA. In the table there are over 50,000 clones, over 75% of which are singletons. J was trimmed by 5 bases and V by 0 bases; bases with no gene match: 11. The CDR3 is 17 residues long. CDR1 is LGHNA, CDR2 YNFKEQ, per germline.

This chain connects TRBV4-2 to TRBJ2-7; TRBD2 matches at 9 bases. The material sequenced was peripheral blood. This receptor was identified in a human donor in a cohort sampled during active COVID-19. CDR3: CASSQDGGGRAPHEQYF. CDR3 nucleotide sequence: TGTGCCAGCAGCCAAGATGGGGGCGGGAGGGCACCTCACGAGCAGTACTTC.